This TCR beta chain was retrieved from a study of blood T cells in healthy people across ages. This clonotype has just a few counts. With a J-beta primer mix and a sample-barcoded 5' primer, a second PCR ran roughly 6 to 11 cycles. TCRdb passed the 5' RACE reads through MiXCR, listing each CDR3 protein once. The sample yields approximately 800,000 distinct CDR3 sequences, roughly 64% seen once. Trimming removed 8 bases from V and 6 bases from J, with 11 bases in between. This CDR3 has 11 residues. Germline CDR1 is SNHLY and CDR2 is FYNNEI. The J gene is TRBJ2-7, the V gene TRBV2, with TRBD2 as a possible D gene (6 bases). The specimen sequenced was blood. The TCR was taken from a man aged 25-40 years in good health. The CDR3 protein is CASSGDFEQYF. CDR3 nucleotide sequence: TGTGCCAGCTCGGGGGACTTCGAGCAGTACTTC.